One sample yielded the 20 T cell receptor beta chains listed below, sequenced in a study of shared clonotypes between healthy human individuals. Repertoires were generated with immunoSEQ multiplex PCR, while TCRdb's copy carries only in-frame clones and drops some. The sample includes around 2,000,000 clones, approximately 94% of them seen just once. The naive CD8 subset, CD45RO-negative cells positively selected for CCR7, excluded terminally differentiated effector memory CD45RA+ cells. Sequencing used naive CD8+ T cells sorted from blood. The origin of the receptors is a man between 18 and 29 years old in good health.

The chain links TRBV15 to TRBJ2-7; D ambiguous. Trimming stripped 0 bases from V and 5 bases from J, with 11 bases between. The CDR3 contains 14 residues. The germline gives CDR1 LNHNV, CDR2 YYDKDF (reference sequence). CDR3 nucleotides: TGTGCCACCAGCAGAGACAGTACGTGGGACGAGCAGTACTTC. Translated, it gives CATSRDSTWDEQYF.

The chain joins TRBV5-8 to TRBJ1-1; no clear D. The V gene lost 4 bases and the J gene lost 8 bases, with 12 bases spanning the gap. CDR1 is SGHTS, CDR2 YDEGEE, per germline. CDR3 length: 12 residues. The CDR3 sequence: CASSVGAEEAFF. Written as DNA, the CDR3 is TGTGCCAGCAGCGTGGGTGCGGAGGAAGCTTTCTTT.

The chain employs TRBV9 and TRBJ2-7, with D hard to call. CDR1 SGDLS and CDR2 YYNGEE come from the germline V gene. The CDR3 has 15 amino acids. Trimming stripped 0 bases from V and 2 bases from J, with 12 bases between. The CDR3 sequence is CASSVGAVSTYEQYF. For the CDR3, the DNA is TGTGCCAGCAGCGTAGGGGCGGTAAGCACCTACGAGCAGTACTTC. Together with reference TRBV9 and TRBJ2-7, the CDR3 gives the full variable domain: DSGVTQTPKHLITATGQRVTLRCSPRSGDLSVYWYQQSLDQGLQFLIQYYNGEERAKGNILERFSAQQFPDLHSELNLSSLELGDSALYFCASSVGAVSTYEQYFGPGTRLTVT.

The gene calls are TRBV27 and TRBJ2-1; 12 positions match TRBD2. J was trimmed by 4 bases and V by 8 bases; bases with no gene match: 6. Germline lookup yields CDR1 MNHEY and CDR2 SMNVEV (reference sequence). This CDR3 is 15 amino acids long. DNA for the CDR3: TGTGCCAGCGGAGGACTAGCGGGATTTTACAATGAGCAGTTCTTC. Protein product: CASGGLAGFYNEQFF.

A remark on this clone: This same CDR3 is encoded by further DNA sequences in the sample. The chain uses TRBV7-9 and TRBJ2-7; the D gene is possibly TRBD2 (6 bases). Deletions cut 1 base from V and 3 bases from J, with 7 bases between. CDR1 and CDR2 (germline): SEHNR, FQNEAQ (reference sequence). This CDR3 has 13 residues. The CDR3 bases are TGTGCCAGCAGCTTAGGGGGGGTCTACGAGCAGTACTTC. Translation gives CASSLGGVYEQYF.

The rearrangement links TRBV18 to TRBJ2-3; possible D gene TRBD2, 5 bases. Germline V gene lookup returns CDR1 KGHSH and CDR2 LQKENI. Trimming stripped 6 bases from V and 6 bases from J, with 25 bases between. CDR3 length equals 17 residues. The CDR3 sequence is CASSPTRGQTKEDTQYF. In DNA, the CDR3 is TGTGCCAGCTCGCCCACCCGGGGTCAGACTAAAGAGGATACGCAGTATTTT.

Concerning this clone: Other DNA sequences within the sample encode an identical CDR3. In DNA, the CDR3 is TGTGCCAGCAGTTACCCCGGGGGGGCCTACAATGAGCAGTTCTTC. Protein: CASSYPGGAYNEQFF. The chain links TRBV6-5 to TRBJ2-1; 8 bases fit TRBD2. CDR1 is MNHEY, CDR2 SVGAGI, per germline. V shed 2 bases and J 2 bases; nucleotides not matched to a gene: 2. The CDR3 runs to 15 residues.

The chain carries TRBV7-9 and TRBJ2-7; tentative D call: TRBD2 (5 bases). V was trimmed by 5 bases and J by 4 bases, leaving 21 bases between them. Looked up from germline, CDR1 is SEHNR and CDR2 is FQNEAQ (reference sequence). The CDR3 is 16 amino acids. CDR3 amino acids: CASSLTAGQPKYEQYF. DNA of the CDR3: TGTGCCAGCAGCCTAACCGCGGGCCAACCCAAGTACGAGCAGTACTTC.

The rearrangement links TRBV7-9 to TRBJ2-7, with D tentatively TRBD1 (6 bases). The CDR3 is 16 residues long. V lost 5 bases to trimming and J lost 3 bases, with 20 bases between them. The germline V gene has CDR1 SEHNR and CDR2 FQNEAQ (reference sequence). CDR3 amino acids: CASSPTGAGVHYEQYF. The DNA of the CDR3 is TGTGCCAGCAGCCCCACAGGAGCAGGGGTTCACTACGAGCAGTACTTC. The full variable domain, completed using reference TRBV7-9 and TRBJ2-7, is DTGVSQNPRHKITKRGQNVTFRCDPISEHNRLYWYRQTLGQGPEFLTYFQNEAQLEKSRLLSDRFSAERPKGSFSTLEIQRTEQGDSAMYLCASSPTGAGVHYEQYFGPGTRLTVT.

The chain is built from TRBV7-6 and TRBJ2-7; D remains unclear. CDR3 length: 11 residues. V was cut by 6 bases and J by 6 bases, with 9 bases left in between. CDR1 SGHVS and CDR2 FNYEAQ come from the germline V gene. The chain's CDR3 is CASSSMGEQYF. In DNA form, the CDR3 reads TGTGCCAGCAGTTCTATGGGCGAGCAGTACTTC.

This chain joins TRBV28 and TRBJ2-7, with 7 positions matching TRBD2. The V segment lost 6 bases and the J segment 3 bases; nucleotides outside the gene matches: 5. This CDR3 has 13 residues. Germline V gives CDR1 MDHEN, CDR2 SYDVKM. The CDR3 here is CASSPTSYYEQYF. For the CDR3, the DNA is TGTGCCAGCAGCCCGACTAGCTACTACGAGCAGTACTTC.

V usage is TRBV6-6 and J usage is TRBJ1-2; D is unclear. Germline-derived CDR1 and CDR2 are MNHNY and SVGAGI (reference sequence). This CDR3 contains 15 residues. Trimming left V 7 bases short and J 3 bases short, with 18 bases between. The CDR3 DNA sequence: TGTGCCAGCAACATCCGAACGAATCGGGACTATGGCTACACCTTC. This codes for CASNIRTNRDYGYTF.

With respect to this clone: The same CDR3 can be traced to other DNA sequences in this sample. The rearrangement joins TRBV6-1 to TRBJ1-2, with no clear D. V was trimmed by 4 bases and J by 4 bases, leaving 4 bases between them. This CDR3 comprises 11 residues. Germline CDR1 and CDR2: MNHNS and SASEGT. The CDR3 DNA reads TGTGCCAGCAGTGGTGGCTATGGCTACACCTTC. Translating it yields CASSGGYGYTF.

This clone was seen just once. V usage is TRBV20-1 and J usage is TRBJ1-2; no definite D call. V lost 5 bases, J lost 5 bases, and 3 bases lay in between. This CDR3 is built from 9 residues. The germline V gene encodes CDR1 DFQATT and CDR2 SNEGSKA (reference sequence). Here the CDR3 reads CSAPYGYTF. CDR3 sequence (DNA): TGCAGTGCTCCATATGGCTACACCTTC.

This sequence joins TRBV4-1 and TRBJ2-7, with D perhaps matching TRBD2 (6 bases). CDR3 length equals 14 residues. The V gene lost 3 bases and the J gene lost 3 bases, with 12 bases spanning the gap. Germline V lookup: CDR1 MGHRA, CDR2 YSYEKL. This CDR3 reads CASSHREFLYEQYF. The DNA of the CDR3 is TGCGCCAGCAGCCACCGGGAGTTCCTCTACGAGCAGTACTTC.

V usage is TRBV2 and J usage is TRBJ2-5; possibly TRBD1 for D (6 bases). This CDR3 spans 13 amino acids. The germline CDR1 and CDR2 sequences are SNHLY and FYNNEI. Trimming stripped 10 bases from V and 0 bases from J, with 12 bases between. The CDR3 nucleotides read TGTGCCATAACAGGGATTTACCAAGAGACCCAGTACTTC. Translating it yields CAITGIYQETQYF.

The chain recombines TRBV7-9 with TRBJ2-7; 8 nucleotides line up with TRBD1. With V trimmed by 0 bases and J by 1 base, 8 bases remained unmatched. CDR3 size: 17 residues. Looked up from germline, CDR1 is SEHNR and CDR2 is FQNEAQ (reference sequence). CDR3 in DNA: TGTGCCAGCAGCTTAGCGCAAGGGCAGGGGGCATCCTACGAGCAGTACTTC. This translates into CASSLAQGQGASYEQYF.

The J gene is TRBJ1-2, the V gene TRBV28; TRBD1 might be the D (5 bases). Looked up from germline, CDR1 is MDHEN and CDR2 is SYDVKM. The CDR3 is 18 residues long. V shed 6 bases and J shed 1 base, with 24 bases lying between them. The CDR3 is CASSSLGLTIQGNYGYTF. The DNA of the CDR3 is TGTGCCAGCAGCTCCCTTGGTTTAACCATTCAGGGTAACTATGGCTACACCTTC.

This chain connects TRBV6-5 to TRBJ1-1; D is unclear. Germline V gene lookup returns CDR1 MNHEY and CDR2 SVGAGI. There are 15 residues in the CDR3. Trimming took 8 bases from V and 6 from J, leaving 22 bases between them. CDR3 bases: TGTGCCAGCTCTGGGGTAGGAGCCCCTGCCGCTGAAGCTTTCTTT. This codes for CASSGVGAPAAEAFF.

The chain couples TRBV4-3 to TRBJ1-2, with TRBD1 matching 10 bases. This CDR3 region has 16 residues. CDR1 LGHNA and CDR2 YSLEER come from the germline V gene. The V gene end was trimmed by 3 bases and the J gene end by 2 bases; junction bases not matched to a gene: 6. CDR3 DNA sequence: TGCGCCAGCAGCCAGTCGACAGGGGGCGCGAACTATGGCTACACCTTC. Amino acids: CASSQSTGGANYGYTF.